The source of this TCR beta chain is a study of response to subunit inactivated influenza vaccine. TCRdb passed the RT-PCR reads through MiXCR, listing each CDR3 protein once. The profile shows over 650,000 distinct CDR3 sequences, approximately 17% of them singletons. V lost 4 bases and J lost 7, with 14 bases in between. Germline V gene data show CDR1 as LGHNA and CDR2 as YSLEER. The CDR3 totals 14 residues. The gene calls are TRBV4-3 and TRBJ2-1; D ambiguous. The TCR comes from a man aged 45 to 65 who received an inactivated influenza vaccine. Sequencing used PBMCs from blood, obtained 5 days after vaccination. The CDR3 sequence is CASSPGLVVNEQFF. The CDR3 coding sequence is TGCGCCAGCAGCCCCGGGCTAGTTGTTAATGAGCAGTTCTTC.